One sample yielded the 17 T cell receptor beta chains listed below, sequenced in a study of blood T cells in healthy people across ages. It was with a sample-barcoded 5' primer and a J-beta primer mix that a second PCR of roughly 7 to 12 cycles was run. One entry per CDR3 protein results from TCRdb running MiXCR on the 5' RACE reads. Here the sample spans roughly 1.7 million distinct CDR3 sequences, around 36% being singletons. The material sequenced was blood. These receptors all stem from a woman aged 30 to 39 in good health.

In the case of this clonotype: Possible read error: a much larger clone is one base away. This chain links TRBV10-3 with TRBJ2-7, with D perhaps TRBD1 (6 bases). The CDR3 covers 16 residues. Germline values: CDR1 ENHRY, CDR2 SYGVKD. Trimming stripped 2 bases from V and 1 base from J, with 15 bases between. This CDR3 reads CAISERSDSGSYEQYF. The CDR3 DNA follows: TGTGCCATCAGTGAGAGATCGGACAGTGGATCCTACGAGCAGTACTTC.

The V call is TRBV15, the J call TRBJ2-5; D gene unclear. V lost 0 bases to trimming and J lost 4 bases, with 6 bases between them. The CDR3 totals 13 residues. Germline V gives CDR1 LNHNV, CDR2 YYDKDF (reference sequence). The CDR3 loop is CATSREQLETQYF. CDR3 sequence (DNA): TGTGCCACCAGCAGAGAACAGTTAGAGACCCAGTACTTC.

This clonotype was seen a few times. One end of the junction does not line up with germline, which may come from a read error. This rearrangement joins TRBV7-2 to TRBJ1-1; TRBD1 aligns across 8 bases. CDR1 and CDR2 from the germline V gene are SGHTA and FQGNSA. The CDR3 contains 15 residues. The CDR3 DNA is TGTGCCAGCAGCCCTGACAGGGGAAGGAACACTGAGGCTTTCTTT. It translates to CASSPDRGRNTEAFF.

CDR3 sequence (DNA): TGTGCCAGCAGCTACCTCGGAATTTACGAGCAGTTCTTC. Residues: CASSYLGIYEQFF. The chain has TRBV11-1 and TRBJ2-1; D gene uncertain. Germline CDR1 is SGHAT and CDR2 is FQDESV (reference sequence). V gave up 4 bases and J gave up 10 bases, with 14 bases separating them. The CDR3 covers 13 residues.

This chain connects TRBV28 to TRBJ2-7; D perhaps matches TRBD1 (7 bases). CDR1 is MDHEN, CDR2 SYDVKM, per germline. The germline V and J ends were trimmed by 3 bases and 5 bases, with 20 bases remaining between them. The CDR3 extends over 16 amino acids. CDR3 amino acids: CASSFTNQGGLDEQYF. CDR3 DNA sequence: TGTGCCAGCAGTTTTACCAACCAGGGGGGATTAGACGAGCAGTACTTC.

Only a few counts were recorded for this clonotype. Mismatch with germline at one junction end may stem from a read error. The V and J genes are TRBV5-1 and TRBJ2-1, with 8 positions matching TRBD2. CDR3 size: 14 residues. Germline values: CDR1 SGHRS, CDR2 YFSETQ. This CDR3 reads CASSLVSGGNEQFF. For the CDR3, the DNA is TGTGCCAGCAGTTTAGTAAGCGGGGGCAATGAGCAGTTCTTC.

The chain joins TRBV28 to TRBJ2-6; TRBD2 might be the D (5 bases). The CDR3 is 17 residues long. The V gene lost 6 bases and the J gene lost 2 bases, with 17 bases spanning the gap. Per the germline V gene, CDR1 is MDHEN and CDR2 is SYDVKM. CDR3 sequence: CASRHPRLGAGANVLTF. DNA of the CDR3: TGTGCCAGCAGACACCCGAGGCTGGGAGCTGGGGCCAACGTCCTGACTTTC.

This clonotype was recorded a few times. The chain combines TRBV7-3 with TRBJ1-2; D is perhaps TRBD1 (5 bases). Germline CDR1 and CDR2: SGHTA and FQGTGA. CDR3 length equals 16 residues. Trimming removed 5 bases at V and 4 bases at J, with 20 bases between. The CDR3 bases are TGTGCCAGCAGCCCCCGTGGAGGGGAGCTGCTCTATGGCTACACCTTC. Translating gives CASSPRGGELLYGYTF. Looking up the rest from reference TRBV7-3 and TRBJ1-2 gives the full variable domain: GAGVSQTPSNKVTEKGKYVELRCDPISGHTALYWYRQSLGQGPEFLIYFQGTGAADDSGLPNDRFFAVRPEGSVSTLKIQRTERGDSAVYLCASSPRGGELLYGYTFGSGTRLTVV.

This chain uses TRBV5-4 with TRBJ1-2; the D gene is possibly TRBD1 (5 bases). The germline CDR1 and CDR2 sequences are SGHNT and YYREEE (reference sequence). V lost 6 bases and J lost 4, with 16 bases in between. The CDR3 has 14 amino acids. The chain's CDR3 is CASNKDTRSYGYTF. The CDR3 DNA reads TGTGCCAGCAACAAGGACACCCGGTCCTATGGCTACACCTTC.

This CDR3 is CASSQTPGMEGYGYTF. CDR3 sequence (DNA): TGTGCCAGCAGCCAAACGCCAGGAATGGAGGGCTATGGCTACACCTTC. The chain links TRBV3-1 to TRBJ1-2; D is unresolved. The ends were cut back, 2 bases at V and 4 bases at J, with 17 bases in the middle. Germline V CDR1 and CDR2: LGHDT, YNNKEL (reference sequence). The CDR3 runs to 16 residues.

This clonotype has only a few counts. V gene TRBV7-9 combines with J gene TRBJ2-7, with TRBD1 matching 9 bases. This CDR3 comprises 13 residues. V lost 7 bases, J lost 8 bases, and 9 bases stayed unmatched. The germline gives CDR1 SEHNR, CDR2 FQNEAQ (reference sequence). The CDR3 sequence is CASIQGAGYKQYF. The CDR3 nucleotides read TGTGCCAGCATACAGGGGGCCGGGTACAAGCAGTACTTC.

The chain links TRBV13 to TRBJ1-1, with D unclear. The CDR3 is made up of 13 amino acids. Trimming left V 3 bases short and J 5 bases short, with 10 bases between. In germline, CDR1 is PRHDT, CDR2 FYEKMQ (reference sequence). The chain's CDR3 is CASSFQLTTEAFF. The DNA for the CDR3 is TGTGCCAGCAGCTTTCAATTGACTACTGAAGCTTTCTTT. The full variable domain, its missing parts supplied by reference TRBV13 and TRBJ1-1, is AAGVIQSPRHLIKEKRETATLKCYPIPRHDTVYWYQQGPGQDPQFLISFYEKMQSDKGSIPDRFSAQQFSDYHSELNMSSLELGDSALYFCASSFQLTTEAFFGQGTRLTVV.

This chain joins TRBV28 and TRBJ2-4; 8 bases line up with TRBD2. V gave up 6 bases and J gave up 8 bases; unmatched junction bases: 12. The CDR3 consists of 15 residues. The germline CDR1 and CDR2 sequences are MDHEN and SYDVKM. The CDR3 DNA sequence: TGTGCCAGCAGCCGAGCGGGGGTGTCCCCGGACATTCAGTACTTC. It is translated as CASSRAGVSPDIQYF.

This clonotype was detected only a few times. This rearrangement joins TRBV11-1 to TRBJ2-2; D perhaps matches TRBD2 (5 bases). V was shortened by 6 bases and J by 6 bases, with 11 bases between the two germline ends. Germline V lookup: CDR1 SGHAT, CDR2 FQDESV (reference sequence). This CDR3 has 13 residues. The CDR3, as DNA: TGTGCCAGCAGGATGGGAGATCCCGGGGAGCTGTTTTTT. Protein product: CASRMGDPGELFF.

The genes are TRBV7-8 and TRBJ1-5, with TRBD1 as a possible D gene (5 bases). The CDR3 contains 15 residues. Per the germline V gene, CDR1 is SGHVS and CDR2 is FQNEAQ. V was shortened by 2 bases and J by 6 bases, with 14 bases between the two germline ends. CDR3: CASSLPGPRTQPQHF. As DNA, the CDR3 is TGTGCCAGCAGCTTACCGGGGCCAAGGACTCAGCCCCAGCATTTT.

This chain joins TRBV20-1 and TRBJ2-1, with D unresolved. CDR1 and CDR2 from the germline V gene are DFQATT and SNEGSKA (reference sequence). CDR3 length: 13 residues. Trimming removed 3 bases from V and 4 bases from J, with 10 bases in between. The CDR3 spells CSASIASYNEQFF. CDR3 nucleotides: TGCAGTGCTAGTATCGCTAGTTACAATGAGCAGTTCTTC.

The chain has TRBV12-3 or TRBV12-4 and TRBJ1-5; maybe TRBD1 (5 bases). CDR3 length: 15 amino acids. Trimming stripped 1 base from V and 4 bases from J, with 11 bases between. CDR3 in amino acids: CASSLGKGSNQPQHF. DNA of the CDR3: TGTGCCAGCAGTTTAGGTAAGGGGTCGAATCAGCCCCAGCATTTT.